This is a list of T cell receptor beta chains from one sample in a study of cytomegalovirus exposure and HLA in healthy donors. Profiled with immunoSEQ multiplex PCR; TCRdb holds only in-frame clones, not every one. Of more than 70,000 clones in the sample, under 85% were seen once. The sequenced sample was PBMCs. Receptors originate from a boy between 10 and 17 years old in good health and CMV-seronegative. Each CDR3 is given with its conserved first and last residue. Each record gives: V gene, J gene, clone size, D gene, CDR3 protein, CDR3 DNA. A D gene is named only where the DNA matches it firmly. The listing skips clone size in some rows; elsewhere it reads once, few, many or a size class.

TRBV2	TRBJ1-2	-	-	CASRGGQRGYTF	TGTGCCAGCAGAGGAGGACAGCGCGGCTACACCTTC
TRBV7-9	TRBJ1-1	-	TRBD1	CASSHVHLTGGKGTEAFF	TGTGCCAGCAGCCACGTACACTTGACAGGGGGCAAGGGCACTGAAGCTTTCTTT
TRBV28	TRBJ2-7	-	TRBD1	CASRMNRGAYEQYF	TGTGCCAGCAGGATGAACAGGGGCGCCTACGAGCAGTACTTC
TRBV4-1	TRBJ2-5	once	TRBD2	CASSQVGLLSGGETQYF	TGCGCCAGCAGCCAAGTAGGTCTTCTGAGCGGGGGTGAGACCCAGTACTTC
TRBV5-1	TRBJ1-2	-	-	CASSPSSGLDGYTF	TGCGCCAGCAGCCCCTCTTCGGGGTTGGATGGCTACACCTTC
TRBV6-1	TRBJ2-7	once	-	CASTGGTASYEQYF	TGTGCCAGCACGGGAGGGACAGCCTCCTACGAGCAGTACTTC
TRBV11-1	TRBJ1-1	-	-	CASSISQGNTEAFF	TGTGCCAGCAGCATATCCCAGGGGAACACTGAAGCTTTCTTT
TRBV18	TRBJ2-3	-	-	CASSLLELDTQYF	TGTGCCAGCTCACTATTGGAGTTAGATACGCAGTATTTT
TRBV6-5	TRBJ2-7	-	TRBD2	CASSTGTSGIYEQYF	TGTGCCAGCAGTACCGGGACTAGCGGGATCTACGAGCAGTACTTC
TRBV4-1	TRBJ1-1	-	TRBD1	CASSRTGAEAFF	TGCGCCAGCAGCCGGACAGGGGCGGAAGCTTTCTTT
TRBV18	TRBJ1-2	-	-	CASSPTQGILGANYGYTF	TGTGCCAGCTCACCGACTCAGGGCATACTTGGAGCTAACTATGGCTACACCTTC
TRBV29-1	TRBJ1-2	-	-	CSVLTGNGYTF	TGCAGCGTGCTTACAGGGAATGGCTACACCTTC
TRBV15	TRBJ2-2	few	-	CATSRETALRENTGELFF	TGTGCCACCAGCAGAGAGACCGCTCTCCGGGAGAACACCGGGGAGCTGTTTTTT
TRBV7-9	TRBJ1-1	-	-	CASSSRGNTEAFF	TGTGCCAGCAGCTCACGGGGGAACACTGAAGCTTTCTTT
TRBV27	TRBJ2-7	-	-	CATGGADEQYF	TGTGCCACAGGTGGGGCGGACGAGCAGTACTTC
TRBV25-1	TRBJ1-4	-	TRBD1	CASRAGDRGLFF	TGTGCCAGCAGGGCGGGGGACAGGGGTCTGTTTTTT
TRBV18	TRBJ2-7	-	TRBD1	CASSPSGGTYEQYF	TGTGCCAGCTCACCCTCAGGGGGAACCTACGAGCAGTACTTC
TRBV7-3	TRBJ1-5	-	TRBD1	CASSHGDRGEQPQHF	TGTGCCAGCAGCCATGGGGACAGGGGGGAACAGCCCCAGCATTTT
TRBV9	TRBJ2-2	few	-	CASSVAGINTGELFF	TGTGCCAGCAGCGTAGCAGGGATTAACACCGGGGAGCTGTTTTTT
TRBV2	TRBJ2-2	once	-	CASSPFTGELFF	TGTGCCAGCAGTCCGTTCACCGGGGAGCTGTTTTTT
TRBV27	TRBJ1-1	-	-	CASSLYGNTEAFF	TGTGCCAGCAGTTTGTACGGGAACACTGAAGCTTTCTTT
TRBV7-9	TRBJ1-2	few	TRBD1	CASSPSKGTGVDYGYTF	TGTGCCAGCAGCCCGTCAAAGGGGACAGGGGTTGACTATGGCTACACCTTC
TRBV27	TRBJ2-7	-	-	CASSGSSSYEQYF	TGTGCCAGCAGTGGAAGTAGCTCCTACGAGCAGTACTTC
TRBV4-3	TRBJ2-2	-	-	CASSQDSGTGELFF	TGCGCCAGCAGCCAAGATTCGGGCACCGGGGAGCTGTTTTTT
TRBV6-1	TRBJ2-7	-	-	CALRGSSYEQYF	TGTGCCTTGCGGGGTTCGTCCTACGAGCAGTACTTC
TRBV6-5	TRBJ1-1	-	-	CASSYSTVLNTEAFF	TGTGCCAGCAGTTACTCGACAGTACTGAACACTGAAGCTTTCTTT
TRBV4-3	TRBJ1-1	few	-	CASSQGSGYTEAFF	TGCGCCAGCAGCCAAGGGTCAGGCTACACTGAAGCTTTCTTT
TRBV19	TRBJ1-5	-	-	CASSRPGLSNQPQHF	TGTGCCAGTAGCCGACCGGGACTTAGCAATCAGCCCCAGCATTTT
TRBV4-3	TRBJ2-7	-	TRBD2	CASSQGVQTIAGTYEQYF	TGCGCCAGCAGCCAAGGGGTACAGACAATAGCGGGGACCTACGAGCAGTACTTC
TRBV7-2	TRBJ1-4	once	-	CATAGPTNEKLFF	TGTGCCACCGCAGGTCCAACTAATGAAAAACTGTTTTTT